Presented here are 17 T cell receptor beta chains from one specimen sequenced in a study of cytomegalovirus exposure and HLA in healthy donors. PCR primers comprised 60 Vbeta and 13 Jbeta primers. The table came from immunoSEQ multiplex PCR; TCRdb's copy has only in-frame clones and leaves some out. The data contain around 120,000 clones, 77% of them singletons. Sequencing used PBMCs. The receptors come from a human donor in good health.

To note about this clone: It is likely a read error, because the conserved phenylalanine at the end of the CDR3 is missing. The chain employs TRBV28 and TRBJ1-2; D uncertain. V lost 1 base to trimming and J lost 0 bases, with 18 bases between them. CDR1 is MDHEN, CDR2 SYDVKM, per germline. This CDR3 region has 18 residues. The CDR3 reads CASSLFLLSATTNYGYTL. The CDR3 region has the DNA TGTGCCAGCAGTTTATTTCTTCTGTCAGCGACTACTAACTATGGCTACACCCTC.

This chain links TRBV5-1 with TRBJ2-7; TRBD1 matches 9 bases. The CDR3 runs to 14 residues. The V gene's germline CDR1 is SGHRS and CDR2 YFSETQ. J was trimmed by 5 bases and V by 7 bases; bases with no gene match: 10. The CDR3 nucleotides are TGCGCCAGCGGCTCCGGGACAGGGATTGACGAGCAGTACTTC. Encoded protein: CASGSGTGIDEQYF. The whole variable domain, filled in from reference TRBV5-1 and TRBJ2-7, reads KAGVTQTPRYLIKTRGQQVTLSCSPISGHRSVSWYQQTPGQGLQFLFEYFSETQRNKGNFPGRFSGRQFSNSRSEMNVSTLELGDSALYLCASGSGTGIDEQYFGPGTRLTVT.

The chain employs TRBV29-1 and TRBJ2-7; maybe TRBD2 (5 bases). Germline V gene sequence: CDR1 SQVTM, CDR2 ANQGSEA. This CDR3 has 12 residues. V was cut by 3 bases and J by 4 bases, with 10 bases left in between. The chain's CDR3 is CSVDGEGYEQYF. CDR3 nucleotides: TGCAGCGTTGACGGGGAAGGGTACGAGCAGTACTTC.

V and J are TRBV20-1 and TRBJ2-3, with D uncertain. Between the trimmed V and J ends, which lost 6 bases and 1 base, there was a span of 5 bases. Germline lookup yields CDR1 DFQATT and CDR2 SNEGSKA (reference sequence). The CDR3 covers 11 residues. Here the CDR3 reads CSAQGTDTQYF. The CDR3 DNA follows: TGCAGTGCCCAGGGCACAGATACGCAGTATTTT.

This chain connects TRBV5-6 to TRBJ1-2, with 10 bases matching TRBD1. This CDR3 has 17 amino acids. V trimming: 2 bases; J trimming: 7 bases; junction bases outside the gene matches: 14. Germline V gene sequence: CDR1 SGHDT, CDR2 YYEEEE. CDR3 DNA sequence: TGTGCCAGCAGCTTATACCGGGACAGGGGAGAGCTGGGTGGCTACACCTTC. It encodes CASSLYRDRGELGGYTF.

A few counts support this clone. This chain connects TRBV11-3 to TRBJ1-3; 8 bases fit TRBD1. Trimming cost V 4 bases and J 4 bases; bases outside gene matches: 6. CDR1 is SGHNT and CDR2 is YENEEA in the germline V gene. The CDR3 covers 15 residues. DNA for the CDR3: TGTGCCAGCAGCTGGCAGGGGGCCAACGGAAACACCATATATTTT. It translates to CASSWQGANGNTIYF. Filled out from reference TRBV11-3 and TRBJ1-3, the complete variable domain reads EAGVVQSPRYKIIEKKQPVAFWCNPISGHNTLYWYLQNLGQGPELLIRYENEEAVDDSQLPKDRFSAERLKGVDSTLKIQPAELGDSAVYLCASSWQGANGNTIYFGEGSWLTVV.

The J gene is TRBJ2-3, the V gene TRBV12-5, with a weak D call TRBD2 (8 bases). The CDR3 extends over 16 amino acids. V was pared by 6 bases and J by 7 bases, with 23 bases between. The V gene's germline CDR1 is LGHNT and CDR2 FRNRAP. CDR3 nucleotide sequence: TGTGCTAGTGGCCCACCCCGGGAGGGGGCTTCTCATACGCAGTATTTT. The encoded protein is CASGPPREGASHTQYF.

CDR3 loop: CASSGNRGLAGLTDTQYF. CDR3 DNA: TGTGCCAGCAGCGGGAACCGGGGGCTAGCGGGCCTCACAGATACGCAGTATTTT. The genes are TRBV9 and TRBJ2-3, with TRBD2 identical over 8 bases. The V segment lost 3 bases and the J segment 2 bases; nucleotides outside the gene matches: 14. Looked up from germline, CDR1 is SGDLS and CDR2 is YYNGEE. This CDR3 is built from 18 residues.

This chain joins TRBV19 and TRBJ1-5; D is undetermined. The CDR3 contains 12 residues. V was cut by 6 bases and J by 2 bases, with 5 bases left in between. Germline CDR1 LNHDA, CDR2 SQIVND (reference sequence). The CDR3 region has the DNA TGTGCCAGTAGGGTAGGCAATCAGCCCCAGCATTTT. As protein: CASRVGNQPQHF.

The chain joins TRBV28 to TRBJ2-5; TRBD1 matches at 11 bases. Trimming removed 5 bases from V and 2 bases from J; junction bases left unmatched: 7. The CDR3 contains 16 residues. Looked up from germline, CDR1 is MDHEN and CDR2 is SYDVKM. CDR3 bases: TGTGCCAGCAGTAAAGGACAGGGGGCTGGACAAGAGACCCAGTACTTC. This gives the protein CASSKGQGAGQETQYF.

The rearrangement joins TRBV28 to TRBJ1-2; 12 bases align to TRBD1. The CDR3 covers 17 residues. Germline V gene data show CDR1 as MDHEN and CDR2 as SYDVKM. V lost 5 bases, J lost 5 bases, and 12 bases stayed unmatched. CDR3 region: CASSLPGTGGEVYGYTF. The CDR3 region has the DNA TGTGCCAGCAGTCTTCCCGGGACAGGGGGCGAAGTTTATGGCTACACCTTC.

This clone has a handful of counts. V usage is TRBV28 and J usage is TRBJ1-3; D is perhaps TRBD1 (5 bases). The CDR3 spans 14 residues. Germline V CDR1 and CDR2: MDHEN, SYDVKM. V lost 11 bases and J 0 bases, leaving 14 bases between the germline ends. The CDR3 DNA follows: TGTGCCGGGGGGTCCGCTTTCTCTGGAAACACCATATATTTT. Translating it yields CAGGSAFSGNTIYF.

V usage is TRBV6-5 and J usage is TRBJ2-7; 10 bases match TRBD1. CDR3 length equals 16 residues. Germline V gene data show CDR1 as MNHEY and CDR2 as SVGAGI. The J segment lost 7 bases and the V segment lost 3 bases, leaving 12 bases of the junction unmatched. CDR3 DNA sequence: TGTGCCAGCAGTTATATGACCGGGACAGGGGTGGGGGAGCAGTACTTC. Translated: CASSYMTGTGVGEQYF.

This clone was seen only a few times. The CDR3 loop is CAWGVQGPNQPQHF. CDR3 nucleotides: TGTGCCTGGGGAGTCCAGGGGCCCAATCAGCCCCAGCATTTT. The chain links TRBV30 to TRBJ1-5; a weak D match, TRBD1 (6 bases). Per germline, CDR1 GTSNPN and CDR2 SVGIG (reference sequence). The CDR3 has 14 amino acids. Deletions cut 5 bases from V and 3 bases from J, with 14 bases between.

V is TRBV5-1 and J is TRBJ2-2; 11 nucleotides line up with TRBD2. V shed 5 bases, J shed 2 bases, and the junction held 5 bases outside the gene matches. This CDR3 region has 16 residues. Per the germline V gene, CDR1 is SGHRS and CDR2 is YFSETQ. Here the CDR3 DNA reads TGCGCCAGCAGATCCGGGACTAGCGGAAACACCGGGGAGCTGTTTTTT. It specifies CASRSGTSGNTGELFF.

This clone was seen only once. V and J are TRBV28 and TRBJ2-7, with 11 nucleotides matching TRBD2. Looked up from germline, CDR1 is MDHEN and CDR2 is SYDVKM. With V trimmed by 2 bases and J by 0 bases, 6 bases remained unmatched. The CDR3 loop spans 17 amino acids. The CDR3 coding sequence is TGTGCCAGCAGTTTAGGAAGACTAGCGGGAAGCTCCTACGAGCAGTACTTC. This gives the protein CASSLGRLAGSSYEQYF.

The chain carries TRBV6-6 and TRBJ1-1, with 8 bases fitting TRBD1. After removal of 8 bases from V and 1 base from J, the junction contained 12 bases not matched to a gene. The CDR3 is 16 amino acids. The germline gives CDR1 MNHNY, CDR2 SVGAGI (reference sequence). The DNA for the CDR3 is TGTGCCAGCTGGGTCGGCCGGGGACAGGAGAACACTGAAGCTTTCTTT. Amino acid sequence: CASWVGRGQENTEAFF.